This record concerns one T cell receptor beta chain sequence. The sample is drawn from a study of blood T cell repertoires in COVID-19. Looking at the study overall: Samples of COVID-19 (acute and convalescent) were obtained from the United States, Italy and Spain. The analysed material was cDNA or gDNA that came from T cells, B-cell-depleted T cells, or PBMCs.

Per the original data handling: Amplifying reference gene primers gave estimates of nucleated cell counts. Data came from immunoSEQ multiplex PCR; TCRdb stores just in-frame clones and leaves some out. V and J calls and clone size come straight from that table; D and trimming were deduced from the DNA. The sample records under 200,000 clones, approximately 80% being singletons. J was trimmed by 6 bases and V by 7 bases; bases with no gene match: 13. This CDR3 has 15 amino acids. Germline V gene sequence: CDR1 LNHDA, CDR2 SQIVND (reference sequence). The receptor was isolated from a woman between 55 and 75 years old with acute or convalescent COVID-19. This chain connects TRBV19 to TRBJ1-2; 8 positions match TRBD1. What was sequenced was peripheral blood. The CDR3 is CASTRGQGEVHGYTF. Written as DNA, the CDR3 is TGTGCCAGTACCAGAGGACAGGGAGAAGTTCATGGCTACACCTTC.